This is a list of T cell receptor beta chains from one sample in a study of T-cell reconstitution after alpha-beta-depleted transplantation in children. MiXCR, run by TCRdb on the PCR reads, gives a single entry per CDR3 protein. The sample records around 670,000 distinct CDR3 sequences, around 13% being singletons. The sequencing here drew on PBMCs, taken before TCRalphabeta/CD19-depleted stem cell transplant. The source is a girl aged 2-10 years with congenital amegakaryocytic thrombocytopenia, due to receive a stem cell transplant. The CDR3 runs from the conserved cysteine through the conserved F or W. The order of the fields is D gene, J gene, clone size, V gene, CDR3 protein, CDR3 DNA. A D gene is named only where the DNA matches it firmly. The listing skips clone size in some rows; elsewhere it reads once, few, many or a size class.

D gene: -
J gene: TRBJ1-1
clone size: many
V gene: TRBV3-1
CDR3 protein: CASSPSLQPDTEAFF
CDR3 DNA: TGTGCCAGCAGCCCCTCGTTGCAGCCGGACACTGAAGCTTTCTTT

D gene: -
J gene: TRBJ2-5
clone size: -
V gene: TRBV5-1
CDR3 protein: CASSLAWYGSGETQYF
CDR3 DNA: TGCGCCAGCAGCTTGGCCTGGTATGGGTCTGGGGAGACCCAGTACTTC

D gene: -
J gene: TRBJ2-7
clone size: -
V gene: TRBV18
CDR3 protein: CASSHLDSSEQYF
CDR3 DNA: TGTGCCAGCTCTCATCTGGACTCCTCGGAGCAGTACTTC

D gene: -
J gene: TRBJ2-5
clone size: -
V gene: TRBV25-1
CDR3 protein: CASRDEIRGKYF
CDR3 DNA: TGTGCCAGCAGGGACGAAATTAGGGGCAAGTACTTC

D gene: TRBD2
J gene: TRBJ2-3
clone size: -
V gene: TRBV11-2
CDR3 protein: CASSFTGTSGLRGTDTQYF
CDR3 DNA: TGTGCCAGCAGCTTCACCGGGACTAGCGGACTCCGTGGCACAGATACGCAGTATTTT

D gene: -
J gene: TRBJ1-2
clone size: -
V gene: TRBV10-3
CDR3 protein: CAIRGRQSNYGYTF
CDR3 DNA: TGTGCCATCAGGGGACGGCAATCTAACTATGGCTACACCTTC

D gene: -
J gene: TRBJ2-3
clone size: few
V gene: TRBV7-2
CDR3 protein: CASRVRDQRKDTQYF
CDR3 DNA: TGTGCCAGCAGAGTCCGGGACCAGAGGAAAGATACGCAGTATTTT

D gene: -
J gene: TRBJ2-3
clone size: -
V gene: TRBV7-6
CDR3 protein: CASSPGGERVTDTQYF
CDR3 DNA: TGTGCCAGCAGCCCCGGTGGGGAGCGGGTCACAGATACGCAGTATTTT

D gene: TRBD2
J gene: TRBJ2-1
clone size: many
V gene: TRBV12-3/TRBV12-4
CDR3 protein: CASSRGTSGGGGNEQFF
CDR3 DNA: TGTGCCAGCAGTAGAGGGACTAGCGGGGGCGGTGGCAATGAGCAGTTCTTC

D gene: -
J gene: TRBJ2-1
clone size: -
V gene: TRBV12-5
CDR3 protein: CASGLRLRGPSSYNEQFF
CDR3 DNA: TGTGCTAGTGGTTTACGATTGCGGGGGCCAAGCTCCTACAATGAGCAGTTCTTC

D gene: -
J gene: TRBJ2-3
clone size: few
V gene: TRBV12-3/TRBV12-4
CDR3 protein: CASSSYRSSVDTQYF
CDR3 DNA: TGTGCCAGCAGTTCGTACAGGTCCTCGGTGGATACGCAGTATTTT

D gene: TRBD1
J gene: TRBJ1-5
clone size: many
V gene: TRBV12-3/TRBV12-4
CDR3 protein: CASSFDGQGSQPQHF
CDR3 DNA: TGTGCCAGCAGTTTTGATGGACAGGGGAGTCAGCCCCAGCATTTT

D gene: TRBD2
J gene: TRBJ2-1
clone size: many
V gene: TRBV20-1
CDR3 protein: CSARRLAGVSPPSDEQFF
CDR3 DNA: TGCAGTGCTAGACGGCTAGCGGGAGTTTCCCCCCCGTCTGATGAGCAGTTCTTC

D gene: -
J gene: TRBJ1-1
clone size: few
V gene: TRBV4-1
CDR3 protein: CASSQAVAGLTAEAFF
CDR3 DNA: TGCGCCAGCAGCCAAGCTGTCGCCGGGCTGACAGCTGAAGCTTTCTTT

D gene: -
J gene: TRBJ2-3
clone size: many
V gene: TRBV10-3
CDR3 protein: CASRDMGKISDTQYF
CDR3 DNA: TGTGCCTCGCGCGACATGGGAAAAATTTCAGATACGCAGTATTTT

D gene: -
J gene: TRBJ1-2
clone size: -
V gene: TRBV19
CDR3 protein: CASTKGDSSYGYTF
CDR3 DNA: TGTGCCAGTACCAAAGGAGACAGTAGTTATGGCTACACCTTC

D gene: TRBD2
J gene: TRBJ2-2
clone size: many
V gene: TRBV5-1
CDR3 protein: CASSFLGLAEANTGELFF
CDR3 DNA: TGCGCCAGCAGCTTCTTAGGACTAGCGGAGGCCAACACCGGGGAGCTGTTTTTT

D gene: -
J gene: TRBJ2-1
clone size: many
V gene: TRBV28
CDR3 protein: CASSLYGVGQFF
CDR3 DNA: TGTGCCAGCAGTTTATATGGAGTTGGGCAGTTCTTC

D gene: TRBD2
J gene: TRBJ2-7
clone size: -
V gene: TRBV3-1
CDR3 protein: CASSKETVAGESHEQYF
CDR3 DNA: TGTGCCAGCAGCAAAGAAACGGTAGCGGGAGAATCCCACGAGCAGTACTTC

D gene: TRBD2
J gene: TRBJ2-5
clone size: -
V gene: TRBV20-1
CDR3 protein: CSARAPSGLTRTQYF
CDR3 DNA: TGCAGTGCTAGAGCCCCTAGCGGCCTCACCCGGACCCAGTACTTC

D gene: -
J gene: TRBJ2-1
clone size: -
V gene: TRBV29-1
CDR3 protein: CSVRLSGATDEQFF
CDR3 DNA: TGCAGCGTCCGCCTATCTGGGGCCACCGATGAGCAGTTCTTC

D gene: -
J gene: TRBJ2-1
clone size: few
V gene: TRBV12-3/TRBV12-4
CDR3 protein: CASSLSGKGPYNEQFF
CDR3 DNA: TGTGCCAGCAGTTTAAGCGGAAAGGGTCCCTACAATGAGCAGTTCTTC

D gene: -
J gene: TRBJ2-5
clone size: few
V gene: TRBV5-6
CDR3 protein: CASSPGPFRRPQYF
CDR3 DNA: TGTGCCAGCAGCCCCGGGCCCTTCAGGAGGCCCCAGTACTTC

D gene: TRBD2
J gene: TRBJ2-1
clone size: -
V gene: TRBV20-1
CDR3 protein: CSARKLAGQDYNEQFF
CDR3 DNA: TGCAGTGCTAGAAAGTTAGCGGGACAAGACTACAATGAGCAGTTCTTC

D gene: TRBD1
J gene: TRBJ2-1
clone size: few
V gene: TRBV20-1
CDR3 protein: CSAITRTGGLHNEQFF
CDR3 DNA: TGCAGTGCTATAACGAGAACAGGGGGCCTCCACAATGAGCAGTTCTTC

D gene: -
J gene: TRBJ1-2
clone size: -
V gene: TRBV4-1
CDR3 protein: CASSQRAQGTNYGYTF
CDR3 DNA: TGCGCCAGCAGCCAGAGGGCTCAGGGGACCAACTATGGCTACACCTTC

D gene: -
J gene: TRBJ2-1
clone size: many
V gene: TRBV5-1
CDR3 protein: CASSPWWPYAKSSYNEQFF
CDR3 DNA: TGCGCCAGCAGCCCATGGTGGCCCTACGCGAAGAGCTCCTACAATGAGCAGTTCTTC

D gene: TRBD2
J gene: TRBJ2-1
clone size: -
V gene: TRBV5-1
CDR3 protein: CASSGGSRGSYNEQFF
CDR3 DNA: TGCGCCAGCAGCGGGGGTTCGCGGGGGTCCTACAATGAGCAGTTCTTC

D gene: -
J gene: TRBJ2-7
clone size: few
V gene: TRBV30
CDR3 protein: CAWSKDGAYEQYF
CDR3 DNA: TGTGCCTGGAGTAAGGACGGAGCCTACGAGCAGTACTTC

D gene: -
J gene: TRBJ2-6
clone size: -
V gene: TRBV30
CDR3 protein: CAWRNQVSSGANVLTF
CDR3 DNA: TGTGCCTGGAGAAATCAGGTTTCCTCTGGGGCCAACGTCCTGACTTTC

D gene: -
J gene: TRBJ2-3
clone size: -
V gene: TRBV6-1
CDR3 protein: CASRDTYTDTQYF
CDR3 DNA: TGTGCCAGCAGGGACACCTACACAGATACGCAGTATTTT

D gene: TRBD1
J gene: TRBJ2-7
clone size: few
V gene: TRBV5-1
CDR3 protein: CASSLEVSRQGGYEQYF
CDR3 DNA: TGCGCCAGCAGCCTGGAGGTGTCGAGACAGGGCGGCTACGAGCAGTACTTC

D gene: TRBD1
J gene: TRBJ2-7
clone size: many
V gene: TRBV29-1
CDR3 protein: CSVIPGQGLDEQYF
CDR3 DNA: TGCAGCGTCATACCGGGACAGGGGTTGGACGAGCAGTACTTC

D gene: TRBD1
J gene: TRBJ1-4
clone size: -
V gene: TRBV6-1
CDR3 protein: CASSRPDRVEKLFF
CDR3 DNA: TGTGCCAGCAGTCGCCCGGACAGGGTTGAAAAACTGTTTTTT

D gene: TRBD1
J gene: TRBJ2-5
clone size: -
V gene: TRBV7-9
CDR3 protein: CASSQPQGAFGTQYF
CDR3 DNA: TGTGCCAGCAGTCAGCCCCAGGGGGCGTTTGGGACCCAGTACTTC

D gene: -
J gene: TRBJ2-5
clone size: -
V gene: TRBV5-1
CDR3 protein: CASSFKRQETQYF
CDR3 DNA: TGCGCCAGCAGCTTTAAGCGGCAAGAGACCCAGTACTTC

D gene: -
J gene: TRBJ2-7
clone size: many
V gene: TRBV18
CDR3 protein: CASSPESSYEQYF
CDR3 DNA: TGTGCCAGCAGCCCGGAAAGCTCCTACGAGCAGTACTTC

D gene: -
J gene: TRBJ2-7
clone size: -
V gene: TRBV11-1
CDR3 protein: CASSTIRVAGQDSYEQYF
CDR3 DNA: TGTGCCAGCAGCACAATCCGGGTCGCAGGGCAAGATTCCTACGAGCAGTACTTC

D gene: TRBD1
J gene: TRBJ2-6
clone size: few
V gene: TRBV20-1
CDR3 protein: CSASDIRGPGANVLTF
CDR3 DNA: TGCAGTGCATCGGACATCAGGGGGCCTGGGGCCAACGTCCTGACTTTC

D gene: -
J gene: TRBJ1-2
clone size: -
V gene: TRBV21-1
CDR3 protein: CASRNRVQFNYGYTF
CDR3 DNA: TGTGCCAGCAGAAACAGGGTTCAGTTTAACTATGGCTACACCTTC

D gene: -
J gene: TRBJ2-2
clone size: few
V gene: TRBV12-3/TRBV12-4
CDR3 protein: CASSRGPSGNTGELFF
CDR3 DNA: TGTGCCAGCAGCCGAGGACCCTCGGGTAACACCGGGGAGCTGTTTTTT

D gene: TRBD1
J gene: TRBJ2-5
clone size: -
V gene: TRBV4-1
CDR3 protein: CASSPAGGRGLQETQYF
CDR3 DNA: TGCGCCAGCAGCCCGGCTGGGGGCAGGGGGCTTCAAGAGACCCAGTACTTC

D gene: TRBD2
J gene: TRBJ2-1
clone size: many
V gene: TRBV29-1
CDR3 protein: CSVGSLAGGYNYNEQFF
CDR3 DNA: TGCAGCGTTGGTTCACTAGCGGGAGGGTATAACTACAATGAGCAGTTCTTC

D gene: -
J gene: TRBJ1-3
clone size: many
V gene: TRBV27
CDR3 protein: CASSPNFGNTIYF
CDR3 DNA: TGTGCCAGCAGTCCCAATTTCGGAAACACCATATATTTT

D gene: TRBD2
J gene: TRBJ2-3
clone size: many
V gene: TRBV5-1
CDR3 protein: CASSGSGTSGSRADTQYF
CDR3 DNA: TGCGCCAGCAGCGGCTCCGGGACTAGCGGGAGCAGGGCAGATACGCAGTATTTT